A selection of T cell receptor beta chains follows, all from one sample in a study of T cell responses to AZD1222 COVID-19 vaccine. The repertoire was sequenced with immunoSEQ multiplex PCR; TCRdb's copy has only in-frame clones and lacks some. The table lists some 130,000 clones, about nine tenths of them singletons. The sample consisted of peripheral blood, taken 28 days after the second AZD1222 dose. Receptors originate from an adult who received the AZD1222 COVID-19 vaccine. Both conserved end residues are part of each CDR3. The D gene is left open where the match is weak.

TRBJ2-2 TRBV4-1 TRBD1 CASNPGQVTGELFF
TRBJ1-3 TRBV11-2 NA CASSLRGPGGNTIYF
TRBJ1-2 TRBV7-9 NA CASRRTPREGRWDGYTF
TRBJ1-2 TRBV30 TRBD1 CAGTAGAEDGYTF
TRBJ1-1 TRBV5-4 NA CASSFKGRGNTEAFF
TRBJ1-2 TRBV9 TRBD1 CASSLRDRVLGNYGYTF
TRBJ2-5 TRBV3-1/TRBV3-2 TRBD2 CASSQIASGGAETQYF
TRBJ2-1 TRBV27 NA CASSLRADRYYNEQFF
TRBJ2-2 TRBV4-1 TRBD2 CASSQDSTSGIAGELFF
TRBJ2-3 TRBV7-9 TRBD2 CASSRPRGLASSTDTQYF
TRBJ1-5 TRBV5-6 TRBD1 CASSSRGGQGVFGNQPQHF
TRBJ2-1 TRBV5-1 NA CASSFFRGGYSNEQFF
TRBJ2-7 TRBV7-8 TRBD1 CASSYRDRGFYEQYF
TRBJ1-3 TRBV3-1/TRBV3-2 NA CASSPVDSGNTIYF
TRBJ1-6 TRBV28 TRBD1 CATINRGLISPLHF
TRBJ1-5 TRBV27 NA CASSEQGSGQPQHF
TRBJ2-1 TRBV12-3/TRBV12-4 NA CASSLQPHNEQFF
TRBJ2-1 TRBV5-1 TRBD2 CASSLAASGGATYNEQFF
TRBJ1-4 TRBV7-8 NA CASSLERVWSNEKLFF
TRBJ2-1 TRBV5-4 NA CASSVPGTGYNEQFF
TRBJ1-4 TRBV12-3/TRBV12-4 NA CASSFFGNEKLFF
TRBJ2-1 TRBV19 NA CASSIRGNEQFF
TRBJ1-6 TRBV6-5 NA CASSYAGDRSPLHF
TRBJ1-5 TRBV2 NA CASSWYNSNQPQHF
TRBJ1-2 TRBV7-9 NA CASSLVENYGYTF
TRBJ2-3 TRBV14 NA CASSQSGWGDTQYF
TRBJ2-1 TRBV15 NA CATSRAIDGYNEQFF
TRBJ1-2 TRBV2 NA CASSDRRVGYGYTF
TRBJ2-6 TRBV4-1 TRBD1 CASSQNRGASSGANVLTF
TRBJ1-2 TRBV30 TRBD1 CAWSPNRGYGYTF
TRBJ2-5 TRBV4-1 NA CASSQVSAETQYF
TRBJ1-2 TRBV2 NA CASSELSYGYTF
TRBJ1-2 TRBV5-4 TRBD1 CASRDRGYYGYTF
TRBJ1-3 TRBV12-5 NA CASGGTLSGNTIYF
TRBJ1-1 TRBV6-5 NA CASSPQGPANTEAFF
TRBJ1-1 TRBV7-9 NA CASSPRTDGLNTEAFF
TRBJ1-3 TRBV7-9 NA CASSPKPRLEFNTIYF
TRBJ1-4 TRBV7-9 NA CASSLSQEGEKLFF
TRBJ1-3 TRBV19 NA CASGRSQRDSGNTIYF
TRBJ1-5 TRBV3-1/TRBV3-2 NA CASSQVRGDQPQHF
TRBJ2-3 TRBV7-8 TRBD2 CASSLELAGGLDTQYF
TRBJ2-2 TRBV30 NA CAWTEGTGELFF
TRBJ2-1 TRBV19 TRBD2 CASSVTSGNDNEQFF
TRBJ1-4 TRBV11-2 NA CASSFERGNEKLFF
TRBJ1-5 TRBV19 TRBD1 CASSVDRDNQPQHF
TRBJ2-1 TRBV6-2/TRBV6-3 TRBD2 CASSFSGGHNEQFF
TRBJ1-1 TRBV5-1 NA CASSLGAGYTEAFF
TRBJ1-6 TRBV18 TRBD1 CASSPGSRDRVGSPLHF
TRBJ2-1 TRBV6-1 TRBD2 CASSDAPGGFNEQFF
TRBJ1-5 TRBV10-3 TRBD1 CAISDGQGNQPQHF
TRBJ2-1 TRBV7-2 TRBD2 CASSLTGLAPYNEQFF
TRBJ1-2 TRBV7-9 TRBD1 CASSFDREGYTF
TRBJ1-2 TRBV19 NA CASSIHLGVANYGYTF